The 11 T cell receptor beta chains reported below all come from one sample, sequenced in a study of blood T cell repertoires in COVID-19. Sequencing used immunoSEQ multiplex PCR; TCRdb keeps in-frame clones, though not all of them. Among roughly 200,000 clones listed, 82% were seen once. The material sequenced was PBMCs or T cells enriched from blood (not recorded which). The receptor source for this set is a man in his forties who had recovered from COVID-19.

The chain is built from TRBV2 and TRBJ1-6; a possible D gene is TRBD1 (5 bases). The germline V gene encodes CDR1 SNHLY and CDR2 FYNNEI. The CDR3 is 13 residues long. Trimming pared 6 bases from V and 7 bases from J, leaving 10 bases between. The CDR3, as DNA: TGTGCCAGCAGCGCCCAGGGAAATTCACCCCTCCACTTT. Protein product: CASSAQGNSPLHF.

The chain recombines TRBV7-2 with TRBJ1-1; D remains ambiguous. In germline, CDR1 is SGHTA, CDR2 FQGNSA. With 4 bases removed from V and 0 bases from J, the gap between germline ends came to 18 bases. This CDR3 contains 17 residues. CDR3 DNA sequence: TGTGCCAGCAGCTCCCAGCCCATTAGACACTTGAACACTGAAGCTTTCTTT. Amino acids: CASSSQPIRHLNTEAFF. Full variable domain (remainder filled in from reference TRBV7-2 and TRBJ1-1): GAGVSQSPSNKVTEKGKDVELRCDPISGHTALYWYRQSLGQGLEFLIYFQGNSAPDKSGLPSDRFSAERTGGSVSTLTIQRTQQEDSAVYLCASSSQPIRHLNTEAFFGQGTRLTVV.

The DNA of the CDR3 is TGTGCCAGCTCGAGCAGGGCTAGCGGGAGTTACAATGAGCAGTTCTTC. It is translated as CASSSRASGSYNEQFF. The V and J genes are TRBV18 and TRBJ2-1; TRBD2 aligns across 10 bases. The CDR3 is 16 amino acids. The trim removed 6 bases at V and 4 bases at J, leaving 9 bases unmatched. CDR1 is KGHSH, CDR2 LQKENI, per germline.

The rearrangement joins TRBV25-1 to TRBJ2-2, with D perhaps matching TRBD1 (6 bases). Deletions cut 3 bases from V and 5 bases from J, with 10 bases between. The germline gives CDR1 MGHDK, CDR2 SYGVNS. The CDR3 contains 14 residues. The CDR3 DNA follows: TGTGCCAGCAGTGAGGGGGCGTGGACCGGGGAGCTGTTTTTT. It specifies CASSEGAWTGELFF.

The rearrangement joins TRBV5-4 to TRBJ1-5; 7 bases agree with TRBD1. Germline CDR1 SGHNT, CDR2 YYREEE (reference sequence). The CDR3 has 15 amino acids. V lost 0 bases and J lost 4; bases outside the gene matches: 4. The CDR3 nucleotides read TGTGCCAGCAGCTTGGGCGGGACAGAGAATCAGCCCCAGCATTTT. Amino acid sequence: CASSLGGTENQPQHF.

In its sample, this clone was seen a few times. V usage is TRBV18 and J usage is TRBJ2-1; 10 nucleotides align to TRBD2. The V segment lost 2 bases and the J segment 3 bases; nucleotides outside the gene matches: 1. This CDR3 has 15 amino acids. Germline V gives CDR1 KGHSH, CDR2 LQKENI. This CDR3 reads CASSPWTSGYNEQFF. The CDR3 nucleotides read TGTGCCAGCTCACCATGGACTAGCGGCTACAATGAGCAGTTCTTC. The full variable domain, with the rest looked up from reference TRBV18 and TRBJ2-1, is NAGVMQNPRHLVRRRGQEARLRCSPMKGHSHVYWYRQLPEEGLKFMVYLQKENIIDESGMPKERFSAEFPKEGPSILRIQQVVRGDSAAYFCASSPWTSGYNEQFFGPGTRLTVL.

The table lists this clone with a count of one. The gene calls are TRBV27 and TRBJ2-7; maybe TRBD1 (5 bases). The germline V gene has CDR1 MNHEY and CDR2 SMNVEV (reference sequence). V was pared by 6 bases and J by 6 bases, with 12 bases between. CDR3 length: 12 residues. The CDR3, as DNA: TGTGCCAGCAGACAACAGGATGCCGAGCAGTACTTC. Protein sequence: CASRQQDAEQYF.

The chain links TRBV5-1 to TRBJ1-2, with 8 bases identical to TRBD1. Germline lookup yields CDR1 SGHRS and CDR2 YFSETQ. The CDR3 is 16 residues long. The junction had 13 bases not matched to a gene; V was cut back by 1 base and J by 8 bases. Here the CDR3 DNA reads TGCGCCAGCAGCTTGTCCGTTCCTCGGGACAGGTTCGGCTACACCTTC. The encoded protein is CASSLSVPRDRFGYTF.

This sequence joins TRBV6-1 and TRBJ2-5; D not resolved. There are 11 residues in the CDR3. Trimming stripped 3 bases from V and 7 bases from J, with 6 bases between. Germline V gene data show CDR1 as MNHNS and CDR2 as SASEGT. The CDR3 sequence is CASSERRTQYF. The CDR3 DNA sequence: TGTGCCAGCAGTGAGCGTAGGACCCAGTACTTC.

The rearrangement joins TRBV6-5 to TRBJ2-3, with TRBD2 matching over 13 bases. J lost 7 bases, V lost 6 bases, and 7 bases had no gene match. There are 15 residues in the CDR3. Germline assignment: CDR1 MNHEY and CDR2 SVGAGI. The CDR3 nucleotides read TGTGCCAGCAGAAACCCGGGACTAGCGGGAAATACGCAGTATTTT. As protein: CASRNPGLAGNTQYF.

DNA for the CDR3: TGTGCCAGCAGTTTCTATCCCGGGACAGGGGGCGGAAACACCATATATTTT. It translates to CASSFYPGTGGGNTIYF. The chain is built from TRBV7-2 and TRBJ1-3, with TRBD1 matching 12 bases. V trimming: 6 bases; J trimming: 4 bases; junction bases outside the gene matches: 10. The CDR3 extends over 17 amino acids. Germline CDR1 is SGHTA and CDR2 is FQGNSA.